This passage covers 27 T cell receptor beta chains from one sample sequenced in a study of blood T cell repertoires in COVID-19. This table comes from immunoSEQ multiplex PCR, and its TCRdb copy is limited to in-frame clones, with some not included. The sample lists some 150,000 clones; 85% were seen once. The specimen was peripheral blood. The origin of the receptors is a man aged 35 to 55 with acute or convalescent COVID-19.

This clone has a single count. This rearrangement joins TRBV5-6 to TRBJ1-4; 7 bases match TRBD1. The CDR3 runs to 16 residues. V was pared by 4 bases and J by 8 bases, with 14 bases of the junction left unmatched. Germline V lookup: CDR1 SGHDT, CDR2 YYEEEE. The CDR3 region is CASSHHPTGAGEKLFF. The CDR3 DNA sequence: TGTGCCAGCAGCCATCACCCAACAGGGGCGGGAGAAAAACTGTTTTTT.

This clone was found once. The gene calls are TRBV6-2 or TRBV6-3 and TRBJ2-1; D remains ambiguous. V lost 4 bases and J 3 bases, leaving 13 bases between the germline ends. The germline CDR1 and CDR2 sequences are MNHEY and SVGEGT. The CDR3 totals 15 residues. The CDR3 sequence: CASSLRSKNYNEQFF. As DNA, the CDR3 is TGTGCCAGCAGTTTGCGGTCCAAGAACTACAATGAGCAGTTCTTC.

The J gene is TRBJ2-1, the V gene TRBV27, with D perhaps matching TRBD2 (6 bases). Between the trimmed V and J ends, which lost 5 bases and 0 bases, there was a span of 14 bases. CDR3 length equals 16 residues. Per the germline V gene, CDR1 is MNHEY and CDR2 is SMNVEV (reference sequence). CDR3 in DNA: TGTGCCAGCAGTCGACTAGGGATGAGCTCCTACAATGAGCAGTTCTTC. This codes for CASSRLGMSSYNEQFF.

This chain connects TRBV18 to TRBJ1-4, with D tentatively TRBD1 (5 bases). Germline loops: CDR1 KGHSH, CDR2 LQKENI. Trimming removed 3 bases at V and 7 bases at J, with 12 bases between. This CDR3 has 14 residues. The CDR3: CASSPSRQGEKLFF. CDR3 coding DNA: TGTGCCAGCTCACCCTCCCGGCAGGGTGAAAAACTGTTTTTT.

This rearrangement joins TRBV25-1 to TRBJ1-5, with D perhaps TRBD1 (6 bases). The CDR3 runs 17 residues. Trimming removed 7 bases at V and 2 bases at J, with 21 bases between. Germline CDR1 is MGHDK and CDR2 is SYGVNS. CDR3 in DNA: TGTGCCAGCACCTCCCCGTGGGGGCGGCGGGGCAATCAGCCCCAGCATTTT. It specifies CASTSPWGRRGNQPQHF.

The chain uses TRBV11-2 and TRBJ2-1; D is ambiguous. Trimming removed 5 bases from V and 9 bases from J, with 5 bases in between. The CDR3 is made up of 10 amino acids. CDR1 and CDR2 (germline): SGHAT, FQNNGV. This CDR3 reads CASSRGEQFF. CDR3 DNA sequence: TGTGCCAGCAGCAGAGGTGAGCAGTTCTTC.

The rearrangement links TRBV7-9 to TRBJ2-3; D gene uncertain. CDR3 length: 11 residues. Trimming left V 4 bases short and J 3 bases short, with 2 bases between. Germline V CDR1 and CDR2: SEHNR, FQNEAQ (reference sequence). This CDR3 reads CASSSTDTQYF. The CDR3 nucleotides are TGTGCCAGCAGCTCAACAGATACGCAGTATTTT. Full variable domain (rest looked up from reference TRBV7-9 and TRBJ2-3): DTGVSQNPRHKITKRGQNVTFRCDPISEHNRLYWYRQTLGQGPEFLTYFQNEAQLEKSRLLSDRFSAERPKGSFSTLEIQRTEQGDSAMYLCASSSTDTQYFGPGTRLTVL.

The chain links TRBV18 to TRBJ1-4; D may be TRBD1 (6 bases). V lost 2 bases and J 7 bases, leaving 17 bases between the germline ends. The CDR3 consists of 16 residues. Germline CDR1 and CDR2: KGHSH and LQKENI. CDR3 bases: TGTGCCAGCTCACCATCTCGCCCAGGGGCAGGTGAAAAACTGTTTTTT. Translated: CASSPSRPGAGEKLFF.

V and J are TRBV5-4 and TRBJ1-4; 8 positions agree with TRBD1. Germline V lookup: CDR1 SGHNT, CDR2 YYREEE (reference sequence). This CDR3 spans 17 amino acids. The trim removed 2 bases at V and 2 bases at J, leaving 8 bases unmatched. CDR3 DNA sequence: TGTGCCAGCAGCTTACAGGGGGGCGGTTTGACTAATGAAAAACTGTTTTTT. This translates into CASSLQGGGLTNEKLFF.

J is TRBJ1-1 and V is TRBV28, with no clear D. CDR3 length: 14 residues. Germline CDR1 is MDHEN and CDR2 is SYDVKM. Trimming removed 3 bases from V and 2 bases from J, with 10 bases in between. CDR3 coding DNA: TGTGCCAGCAGTTTGGGGAGGAGCAACACTGAAGCTTTCTTT. Protein product: CASSLGRSNTEAFF.

This chain uses TRBV3-1 (or the pseudogene TRBV3-2) with TRBJ2-1, with a weak D call TRBD2 (6 bases). Between the trimmed V and J ends, which lost 0 bases and 7 bases, there was a span of 13 bases. The CDR3 totals 15 residues. CDR1 is LGHDT, CDR2 YNNKEL, per germline (reference sequence). In DNA, the CDR3 is TGTGCCAGCAGCCAAGAGAGGAGGGAGTGGAATGAGCAGTTCTTC. Residues: CASSQERREWNEQFF.

The CDR3 spells CASSVGQGSWEQYF. The CDR3 coding sequence is TGTGCCAGCAGCGTAGGACAGGGAAGTTGGGAGCAGTACTTC. The rearrangement links TRBV9 to TRBJ2-7; 7 bases fit TRBD1. Looked up from germline, CDR1 is SGDLS and CDR2 is YYNGEE. With 0 bases clipped from V and 7 bases from J, the junction kept 7 bases outside the gene matches. CDR3 length: 14 residues.

Notes on this clone: The sample contains more than one DNA sequence encoding this CDR3. The chain is built from TRBV2 and TRBJ2-1; TRBD2 aligns across 9 bases. This CDR3 is built from 15 residues. Germline V CDR1 and CDR2: SNHLY, FYNNEI. J was trimmed by 4 bases and V by 4 bases; bases with no gene match: 5. The CDR3 coding sequence is TGTGCCAGCAGTGGGGGGCTAGCGGGGTACAATGAGCAGTTCTTC. It encodes CASSGGLAGYNEQFF.

V usage is TRBV9 and J usage is TRBJ1-2; 8 nucleotides match TRBD1. Looked up from germline, CDR1 is SGDLS and CDR2 is YYNGEE. V dropped 3 bases and J dropped 0; count of bases not matched to a gene: 4. The CDR3 runs to 15 residues. CDR3 coding DNA: TGTGCCAGCAGCGCGAACAGGGGGGCTAACTATGGCTACACCTTC. Residues: CASSANRGANYGYTF. The full variable domain, in which reference TRBV9 and TRBJ1-2 provide the parts outside the CDR3, is DSGVTQTPKHLITATGQRVTLRCSPRSGDLSVYWYQQSLDQGLQFLIQYYNGEERAKGNILERFSAQQFPDLHSELNLSSLELGDSALYFCASSANRGANYGYTFGSGTRLTVV.

V and J are TRBV7-2 and TRBJ1-1; D possibly corresponds to TRBD1 (6 bases). V dropped 3 bases and J dropped 5 bases, with 10 bases sitting between them. Germline CDR1 is SGHTA and CDR2 is FQGNSA. The CDR3 has 13 amino acids. CDR3 bases: TGTGCCAGCAGCTTGTACAGGGTAACTGAAGCTTTCTTT. It encodes CASSLYRVTEAFF. The full variable domain, its missing parts supplied by reference TRBV7-2 and TRBJ1-1, is GAGVSQSPSNKVTEKGKDVELRCDPISGHTALYWYRQSLGQGLEFLIYFQGNSAPDKSGLPSDRFSAERTGGSVSTLTIQRTQQEDSAVYLCASSLYRVTEAFFGQGTRLTVV.

This clone occurred once. The CDR3 DNA sequence: TGTGCCAGCAGTCGACAGGGGGTCTATGGCTACACCTTC. Translating it yields CASSRQGVYGYTF. V usage is TRBV2 and J usage is TRBJ1-2; TRBD1 matches at 9 bases. The V gene end was trimmed by 5 bases and the J gene end by 4 bases; junction bases not matched to a gene: 2. Germline values: CDR1 SNHLY, CDR2 FYNNEI. The CDR3 has 13 residues.

CDR3 nucleotides: TGTGCCAGCAGCCCAGTGAACACTGAAGCTTTCTTT. Protein sequence: CASSPVNTEAFF. This chain links TRBV7-9 with TRBJ1-1; unclear D gene. The CDR3 consists of 12 residues. V lost 5 bases and J 0 bases, leaving 4 bases between the germline ends. The germline V gene has CDR1 SEHNR and CDR2 FQNEAQ (reference sequence).

The rearrangement links TRBV5-4 to TRBJ2-1; maybe TRBD2 (5 bases). The CDR3 covers 13 residues. Between the trimmed V and J ends, which lost 4 bases and 8 bases, there was a span of 13 bases. CDR1 is SGHNT and CDR2 is YYREEE in the germline V gene (reference sequence). The CDR3 reads CASSPRSGDEQFF. Written as DNA, the CDR3 is TGTGCCAGCAGCCCGAGATCCGGGGATGAGCAGTTCTTC.

The chain employs TRBV5-1 and TRBJ2-2; D remains unclear. V gave up 7 bases and J gave up 0 bases, with 13 bases separating them. The CDR3 has 15 amino acids. Per germline, CDR1 SGHRS and CDR2 YFSETQ. CDR3 region: CASGMAASNTGELFF. The CDR3 nucleotides are TGCGCCAGCGGTATGGCGGCGTCGAACACCGGGGAGCTGTTTTTT.

The rearrangement joins TRBV7-9 to TRBJ2-7; TRBD1 matches 8 bases. Losses at the gene ends were 8 bases for V and 6 bases for J; bases not matched to a gene: 18. CDR1 is SEHNR, CDR2 FQNEAQ, per germline (reference sequence). This CDR3 is 16 amino acids long. Here the CDR3 reads CASSGRRTGSNVEQYF. CDR3 nucleotide sequence: TGTGCCAGCTCGGGTCGACGGACAGGGAGCAATGTCGAGCAGTACTTC.

This chain connects TRBV5-1 to TRBJ1-2; 8 nucleotides match TRBD1. V was pared by 7 bases and J by 3 bases, with 8 bases of the junction left unmatched. CDR1 is SGHRS and CDR2 is YFSETQ in the germline V gene. This CDR3 is 14 amino acids long. Here the CDR3 reads CASARGLQDYGYTF. In DNA, the CDR3 is TGCGCCAGCGCCAGGGGGCTACAAGACTATGGCTACACCTTC.

The CDR3 DNA follows: TGCGCCAGCAGCCCTCAGACAGGGGGGCCCGCTGGAAACACCATATATTTT. Translation gives CASSPQTGGPAGNTIYF. This chain joins TRBV5-1 and TRBJ1-3, with 9 nucleotides matching TRBD1. The trim removed 4 bases at V and 2 bases at J, leaving 10 bases unmatched. The CDR3 has 17 residues. Germline V gene sequence: CDR1 SGHRS, CDR2 YFSETQ. The whole variable domain, remainder taken from reference TRBV5-1 and TRBJ1-3, is KAGVTQTPRYLIKTRGQQVTLSCSPISGHRSVSWYQQTPGQGLQFLFEYFSETQRNKGNFPGRFSGRQFSNSRSEMNVSTLELGDSALYLCASSPQTGGPAGNTIYFGEGSWLTVV.

CDR3 DNA sequence: TGTGCCAGCAGCGCGACAGGGACCGAGCAGTACTTC. It translates to CASSATGTEQYF. The chain joins TRBV9 to TRBJ2-7; 7 bases fit TRBD1. The J segment lost 6 bases and the V segment lost 3 bases, leaving 3 bases of the junction unmatched. Germline V lookup: CDR1 SGDLS, CDR2 YYNGEE. CDR3 length: 12 residues.

The chain has TRBV28 and TRBJ1-1; tentative D call: TRBD1 (5 bases). This CDR3 comprises 16 residues. The V gene lost 2 bases and the J gene lost 4 bases, with 17 bases spanning the gap. Germline V CDR1 and CDR2: MDHEN, SYDVKM. Written as DNA, the CDR3 is TGTGCCAGCAGTTTAAGGGGCGCCGGGGGAGGCACTGAAGCTTTCTTT. Encoded protein: CASSLRGAGGGTEAFF.

V gene TRBV5-4 combines with J gene TRBJ2-5; 9 nucleotides agree with TRBD2. V trimming: 2 bases; J trimming: 5 bases; junction bases outside the gene matches: 7. Germline V CDR1 and CDR2: SGHNT, YYREEE (reference sequence). This CDR3 contains 15 residues. CDR3 DNA sequence: TGTGCCAGCAGCTTTAGCGGGGGCTTGTATGAGACCCAGTACTTC. Translation: CASSFSGGLYETQYF.

This sequence joins TRBV5-4 and TRBJ1-5; tentatively, D is TRBD1 (6 bases). CDR1 SGHNT and CDR2 YYREEE come from the germline V gene (reference sequence). The CDR3 runs to 18 residues. The germline V and J ends were trimmed by 2 bases and 8 bases, with 26 bases remaining between them. The CDR3 nucleotides read TGTGCCAGCAGCTTCAAACCGGGGCCTCAGGGGCTCGGGAAGCCCCAGCATTTT. It is translated as CASSFKPGPQGLGKPQHF.

The DNA for the CDR3 is TGTGCCTGGCTACAGGATTACACTGAAGCTTTCTTT. This sequence encodes CAWLQDYTEAFF. The V gene is TRBV30, the J gene TRBJ1-1, with D possibly being TRBD1 (5 bases). In germline, CDR1 is GTSNPN, CDR2 SVGIG (reference sequence). Trimming stripped 5 bases from V and 3 bases from J, with 10 bases between. The CDR3 has 12 residues.